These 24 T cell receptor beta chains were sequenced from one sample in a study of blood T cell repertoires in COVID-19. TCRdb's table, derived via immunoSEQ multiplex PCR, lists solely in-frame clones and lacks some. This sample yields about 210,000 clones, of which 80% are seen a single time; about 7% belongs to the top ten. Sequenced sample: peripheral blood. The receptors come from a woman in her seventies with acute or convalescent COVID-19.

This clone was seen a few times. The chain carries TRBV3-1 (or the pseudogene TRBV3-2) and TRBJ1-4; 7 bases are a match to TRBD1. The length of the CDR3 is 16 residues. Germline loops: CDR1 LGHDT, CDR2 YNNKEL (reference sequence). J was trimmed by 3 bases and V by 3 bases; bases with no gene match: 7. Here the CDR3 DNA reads TGTGCCAGCAGCCAGAGACCGGGACAGTCTAATGAAAAACTGTTTTTT. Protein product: CASSQRPGQSNEKLFF.

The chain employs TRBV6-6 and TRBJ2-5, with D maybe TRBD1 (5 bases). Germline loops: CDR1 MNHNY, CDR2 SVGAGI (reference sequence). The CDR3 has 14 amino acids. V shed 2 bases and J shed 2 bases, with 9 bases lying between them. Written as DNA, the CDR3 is TGTGCCAGCAGTTACGCGGCAGGGCAAGAGACCCAGTACTTC. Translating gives CASSYAAGQETQYF.

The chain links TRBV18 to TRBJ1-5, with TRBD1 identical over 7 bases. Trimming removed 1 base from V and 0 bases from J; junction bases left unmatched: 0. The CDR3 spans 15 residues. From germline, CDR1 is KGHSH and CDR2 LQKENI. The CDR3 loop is CASSPQGASNQPQHF. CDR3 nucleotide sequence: TGTGCCAGCTCACCACAGGGGGCTAGCAATCAGCCCCAGCATTTT.

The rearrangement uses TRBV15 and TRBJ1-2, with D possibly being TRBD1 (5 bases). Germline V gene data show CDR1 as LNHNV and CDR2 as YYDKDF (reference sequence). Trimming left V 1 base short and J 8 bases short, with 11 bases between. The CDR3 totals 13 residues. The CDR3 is CATSRAGEGGYTF. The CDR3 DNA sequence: TGTGCCACCAGCAGAGCGGGGGAAGGAGGCTACACCTTC.

The CDR3 nucleotides are TGTGCCTGGAGTGTAGGGGGGACAGTCAATCAGCCCCAGCATTTT. Amino acids: CAWSVGGTVNQPQHF. This rearrangement joins TRBV30 to TRBJ1-5; 7 bases match TRBD1. CDR1 and CDR2 (germline): GTSNPN, SVGIG (reference sequence). Trimming took 0 bases from V and 3 from J; bases not matched to a gene: 5. The CDR3 extends over 15 amino acids. Looking up the rest from reference TRBV30 and TRBJ1-5 gives the full variable domain: SQTIHQWPATLVQPVGSPLSLECTVEGTSNPNLYWYRQAAGRGLQLLFYSVGIGQISSEVPQNLSASRPQDRQFILSSKKLLLSDSGFYLCAWSVGGTVNQPQHFGDGTRLSIL.

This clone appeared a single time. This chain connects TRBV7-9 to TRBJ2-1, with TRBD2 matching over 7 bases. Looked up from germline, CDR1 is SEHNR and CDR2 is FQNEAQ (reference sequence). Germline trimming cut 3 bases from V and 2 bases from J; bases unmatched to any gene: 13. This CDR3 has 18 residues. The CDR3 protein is CASSFPNRAGSTYNEQFF. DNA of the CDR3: TGTGCCAGCAGCTTTCCTAACAGAGCGGGGAGCACCTACAATGAGCAGTTCTTC.

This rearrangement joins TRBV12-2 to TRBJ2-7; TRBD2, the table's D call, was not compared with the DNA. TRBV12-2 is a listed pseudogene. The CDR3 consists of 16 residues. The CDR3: CASRLAGLAGAYEQYV. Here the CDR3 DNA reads TGTGCAAGTCGCTTAGCGGGTCTAGCGGGGGCCTACGAGCAGTACGTC.

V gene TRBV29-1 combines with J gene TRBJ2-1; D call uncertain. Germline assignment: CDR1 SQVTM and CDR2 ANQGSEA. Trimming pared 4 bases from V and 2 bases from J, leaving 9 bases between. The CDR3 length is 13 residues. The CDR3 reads CSVGLLAYNEQFF. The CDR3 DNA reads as TGCAGCGTTGGACTTTTAGCCTACAATGAGCAGTTCTTC.

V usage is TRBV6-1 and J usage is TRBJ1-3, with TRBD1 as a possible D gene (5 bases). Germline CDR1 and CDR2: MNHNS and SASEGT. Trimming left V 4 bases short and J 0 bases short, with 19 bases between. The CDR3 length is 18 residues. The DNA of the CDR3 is TGTGCCAGCAGTGTTAGGGCGGCGGGGGAAACCTCTGGAAACACCATATATTTT. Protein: CASSVRAAGETSGNTIYF.

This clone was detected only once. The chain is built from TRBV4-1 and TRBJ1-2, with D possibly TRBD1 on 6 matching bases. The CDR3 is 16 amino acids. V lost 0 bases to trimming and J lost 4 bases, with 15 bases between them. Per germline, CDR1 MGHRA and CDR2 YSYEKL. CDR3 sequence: CASSQEAQGRVYGYTF. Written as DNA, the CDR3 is TGCGCCAGCAGCCAAGAGGCCCAGGGGCGGGTCTATGGCTACACCTTC.

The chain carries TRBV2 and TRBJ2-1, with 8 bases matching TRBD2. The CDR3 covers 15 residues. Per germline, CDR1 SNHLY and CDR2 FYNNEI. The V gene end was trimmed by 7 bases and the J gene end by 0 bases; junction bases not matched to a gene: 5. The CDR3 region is CASTQRGNSYNEQFF. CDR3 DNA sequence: TGTGCCAGCACCCAGCGGGGGAACTCCTACAATGAGCAGTTCTTC.

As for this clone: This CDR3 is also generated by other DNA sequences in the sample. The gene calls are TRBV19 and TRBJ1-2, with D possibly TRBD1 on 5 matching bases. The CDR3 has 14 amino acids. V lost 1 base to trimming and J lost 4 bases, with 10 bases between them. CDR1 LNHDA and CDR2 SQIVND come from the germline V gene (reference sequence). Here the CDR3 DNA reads TGTGCCAGTAGTATAGGACAGCCCCTCTATGGCTACACCTTC. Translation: CASSIGQPLYGYTF. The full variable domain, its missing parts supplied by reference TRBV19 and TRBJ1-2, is DGGITQSPKYLFRKEGQNVTLSCEQNLNHDAMYWYRQDPGQGLRLIYYSQIVNDFQKGDIAEGYSVSREKKESFPLTVTSAQKNPTAFYLCASSIGQPLYGYTFGSGTRLTVV.

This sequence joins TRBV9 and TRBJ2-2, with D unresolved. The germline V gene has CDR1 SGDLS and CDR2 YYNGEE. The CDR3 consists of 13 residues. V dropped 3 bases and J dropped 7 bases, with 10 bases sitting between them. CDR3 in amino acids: CASSASSDGELFF. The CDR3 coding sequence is TGTGCCAGCAGCGCCTCCTCAGACGGGGAGCTGTTTTTT.

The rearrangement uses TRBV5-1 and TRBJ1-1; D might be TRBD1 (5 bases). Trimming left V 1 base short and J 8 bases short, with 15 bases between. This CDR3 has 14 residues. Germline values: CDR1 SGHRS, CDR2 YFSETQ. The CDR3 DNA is TGCGCCAGCAGCTTGCTTCAGGGCGAAGGGGAAGCTTTCTTT. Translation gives CASSLLQGEGEAFF.

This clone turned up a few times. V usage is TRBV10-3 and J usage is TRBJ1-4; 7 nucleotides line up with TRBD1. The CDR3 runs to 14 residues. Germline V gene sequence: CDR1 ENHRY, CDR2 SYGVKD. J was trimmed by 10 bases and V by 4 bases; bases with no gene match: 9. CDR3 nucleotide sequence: TGTGCCATCAGTGGACAGGGCGGTGACGGAAAACTGTTTTTT. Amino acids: CAISGQGGDGKLFF.

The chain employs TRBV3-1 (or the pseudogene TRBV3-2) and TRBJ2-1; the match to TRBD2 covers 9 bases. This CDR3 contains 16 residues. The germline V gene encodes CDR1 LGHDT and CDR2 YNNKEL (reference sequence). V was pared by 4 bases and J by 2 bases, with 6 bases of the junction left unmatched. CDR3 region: CASSLGAGGTYNEQFF. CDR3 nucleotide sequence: TGTGCCAGCAGCCTCGGGGCGGGGGGGACCTACAATGAGCAGTTCTTC.

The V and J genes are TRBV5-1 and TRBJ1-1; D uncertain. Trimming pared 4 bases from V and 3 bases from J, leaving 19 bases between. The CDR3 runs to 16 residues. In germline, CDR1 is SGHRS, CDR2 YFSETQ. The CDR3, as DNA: TGCGCCAGCAGCAGTGGACGATCGGAGGGCCACACTGAAGCTTTCTTT. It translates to CASSSGRSEGHTEAFF. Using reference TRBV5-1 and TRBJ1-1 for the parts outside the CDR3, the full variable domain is KAGVTQTPRYLIKTRGQQVTLSCSPISGHRSVSWYQQTPGQGLQFLFEYFSETQRNKGNFPGRFSGRQFSNSRSEMNVSTLELGDSALYLCASSSGRSEGHTEAFFGQGTRLTVV.

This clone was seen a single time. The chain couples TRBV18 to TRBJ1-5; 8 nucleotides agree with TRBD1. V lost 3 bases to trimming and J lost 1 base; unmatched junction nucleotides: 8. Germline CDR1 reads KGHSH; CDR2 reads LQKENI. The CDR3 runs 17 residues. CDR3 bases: TGTGCCAGCTCACCCGGACAGGGAGGGATGAGCAATCAGCCCCAGCATTTT. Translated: CASSPGQGGMSNQPQHF.

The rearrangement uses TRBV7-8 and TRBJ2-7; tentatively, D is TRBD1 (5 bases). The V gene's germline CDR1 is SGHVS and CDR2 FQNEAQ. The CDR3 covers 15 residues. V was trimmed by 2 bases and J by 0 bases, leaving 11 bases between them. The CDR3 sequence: CASSLRGPSSYEQYF. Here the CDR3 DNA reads TGTGCCAGCAGCTTAAGGGGCCCCAGCTCCTACGAGCAGTACTTC.

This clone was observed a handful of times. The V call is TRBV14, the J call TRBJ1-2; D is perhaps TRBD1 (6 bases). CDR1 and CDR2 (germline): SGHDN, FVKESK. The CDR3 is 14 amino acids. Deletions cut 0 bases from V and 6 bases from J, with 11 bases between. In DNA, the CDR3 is TGTGCCAGCAGCCAAGATGTGGGGGCCCATGGCTACACCTTC. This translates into CASSQDVGAHGYTF.

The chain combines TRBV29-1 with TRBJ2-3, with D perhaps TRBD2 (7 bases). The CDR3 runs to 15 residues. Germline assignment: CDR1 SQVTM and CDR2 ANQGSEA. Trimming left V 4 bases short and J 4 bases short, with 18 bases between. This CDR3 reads CSVGGRGGVADTQYF. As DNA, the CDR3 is TGCAGCGTTGGGGGAAGGGGGGGTGTCGCAGATACGCAGTATTTT.

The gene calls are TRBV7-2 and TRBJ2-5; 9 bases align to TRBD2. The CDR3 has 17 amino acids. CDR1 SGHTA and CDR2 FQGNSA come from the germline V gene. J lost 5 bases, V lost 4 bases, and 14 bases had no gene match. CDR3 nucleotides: TGTGCCAGCAGCTCCCTCTGGGGGCGGGGGGGCCATGAGACCCAGTACTTC. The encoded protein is CASSSLWGRGGHETQYF.

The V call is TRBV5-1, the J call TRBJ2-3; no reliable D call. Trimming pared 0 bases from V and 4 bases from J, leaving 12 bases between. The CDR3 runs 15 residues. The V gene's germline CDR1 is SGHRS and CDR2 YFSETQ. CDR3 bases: TGCGCCAGCAGCTTGGCCGTCTCTCGGGCAGATACGCAGTATTTT. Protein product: CASSLAVSRADTQYF.

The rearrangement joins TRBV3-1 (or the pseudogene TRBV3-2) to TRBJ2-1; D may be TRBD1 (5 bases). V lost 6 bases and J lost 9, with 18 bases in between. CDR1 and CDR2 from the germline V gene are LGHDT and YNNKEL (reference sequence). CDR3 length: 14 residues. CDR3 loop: CASRREPGLCEQFF. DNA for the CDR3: TGTGCCAGCAGGCGCGAACCAGGGTTGTGTGAGCAGTTCTTC.